The 32 T cell receptor beta chains given below trace back to one sample, sequenced in a study of blood T cell repertoires in COVID-19. This table comes from immunoSEQ multiplex PCR, and its TCRdb copy is limited to in-frame clones, with some not included. The repertoire holds 70,000 to 90,000 clones, with over 80% as singletons. Specimen: peripheral blood. These receptors all come from a woman older than 75 with acute or convalescent COVID-19.

This clone came up a few times. The V call is TRBV6-2 or TRBV6-3, the J call TRBJ2-1; TRBD1 matches at 8 bases. Trimming at V came to 3 bases and at J to 6 bases, leaving 16 bases not matched to a gene. The CDR3 runs 18 residues. Germline CDR1 MNHEY, CDR2 SVGEGT. The CDR3 region is CASSYSQGASLLGNEQFF. CDR3 nucleotide sequence: TGTGCCAGCAGTTATAGCCAGGGGGCGTCCCTTTTGGGCAATGAGCAGTTCTTC.

The chain combines TRBV3-1 (or the pseudogene TRBV3-2) with TRBJ1-3; D might be TRBD1 (5 bases). V lost 6 bases and J 1 base, leaving 16 bases between the germline ends. This CDR3 has 16 amino acids. Germline CDR1 reads LGHDT; CDR2 reads YNNKEL (reference sequence). Here the CDR3 reads CASSHNLRVSGNTIYF. DNA for the CDR3: TGTGCCAGCAGTCATAACCTCAGGGTTTCTGGAAACACCATATATTTT.

This chain's CDR3 is CASSRGGGSLLSTDTQYF. Here the CDR3 DNA reads TGTGCCAGCAGCCGGGGAGGGGGATCGCTTTTGAGCACAGATACGCAGTATTTT. The chain joins TRBV5-8 to TRBJ2-3; a possible D gene is TRBD2 (7 bases). CDR1 is SGHTS, CDR2 YDEGEE, per germline. CDR3 length equals 18 residues. V lost 4 bases to trimming and J lost 0 bases, with 21 bases between them.

This chain links TRBV6-5 with TRBJ1-1; no clear D. The V gene lost 1 base and the J gene lost 2 bases, with 11 bases spanning the gap. The V gene's germline CDR1 is MNHEY and CDR2 SVGAGI. This CDR3 has 15 amino acids. The CDR3 sequence: CASSYLGLGNTEAFF. The CDR3 DNA reads TGTGCCAGCAGTTACTTGGGCCTGGGCAACACTGAAGCTTTCTTT.

Turning to this clone: The same CDR3 also results from other DNA sequences found in this sample. The CDR3: CASSLEGRGAEETQYF. The CDR3 bases are TGTGCCAGCAGCTTGGAAGGGCGGGGGGCGGAGGAGACCCAGTACTTC. V gene TRBV5-8 combines with J gene TRBJ2-5, with TRBD2 matching over 8 bases. The CDR3 covers 16 residues. Germline CDR1 and CDR2: SGHTS and YDEGEE. The junction had 9 bases not matched to a gene; V was cut back by 0 bases and J by 5 bases.

The CDR3 coding sequence is TGTGCCATCAGTGCCACGACAGGTGAAAAACTGTTTTTT. It encodes CAISATTGEKLFF. The V and J genes are TRBV10-3 and TRBJ1-4; tentatively, D is TRBD1 (6 bases). V was cut by 4 bases and J by 7 bases, with 10 bases left in between. CDR1 and CDR2 from the germline V gene are ENHRY and SYGVKD. The CDR3 is made up of 13 amino acids.

This chain uses TRBV10-2 with TRBJ2-1, with 12 nucleotides matching TRBD2. The junction had 6 bases not matched to a gene; V was cut back by 6 bases and J by 6 bases. CDR1 is WSHSY, CDR2 SAAADI, per germline. The CDR3 runs to 15 residues. Here the CDR3 reads CASRPTSGRPNEQFF. CDR3 nucleotides: TGCGCCAGCAGACCGACTAGCGGGAGACCCAATGAGCAGTTCTTC.

The V call is TRBV10-3, the J call TRBJ1-2; TRBD1 matches 7 bases. This CDR3 region has 16 residues. V was pared by 5 bases and J by 2 bases, with 11 bases of the junction left unmatched. Germline loops: CDR1 ENHRY, CDR2 SYGVKD. Here the CDR3 DNA reads TGTGCCATCAGTCCCGTGGGGGACAGACTCAACTATGGCTACACCTTC. The encoded protein is CAISPVGDRLNYGYTF.

The chain couples TRBV18 to TRBJ1-1; D may be TRBD1 (5 bases). Trimming stripped 6 bases from V and 5 bases from J, with 13 bases between. Germline lookup yields CDR1 KGHSH and CDR2 LQKENI. The CDR3 extends over 13 amino acids. CDR3 nucleotide sequence: TGTGCCAGCTCCGGGGAGGAGGGGACTGAAGCTTTCTTT. This sequence encodes CASSGEEGTEAFF.

The chain couples TRBV7-9 to TRBJ1-1; D is possibly TRBD1 (5 bases). This CDR3 spans 14 amino acids. Germline V gives CDR1 SEHNR, CDR2 FQNEAQ (reference sequence). V was pared by 1 base and J by 2 bases, with 8 bases between. CDR3 loop: CASSLVQGNTEAFF. As DNA, the CDR3 is TGTGCCAGCAGCTTAGTTCAGGGTAACACTGAAGCTTTCTTT.

The chain uses TRBV24-1 and TRBJ1-2; 7 bases align to TRBD1. The V segment lost 4 bases and the J segment 3 bases; nucleotides outside the gene matches: 7. Per germline, CDR1 KGHDR and CDR2 SFDVKD. This CDR3 comprises 15 residues. CDR3 protein: CATSDRTGTDYGYTF. The CDR3 DNA sequence: TGTGCCACCAGTGACCGAACCGGGACAGACTATGGCTACACCTTC.

The gene calls are TRBV6-5 and TRBJ2-7; the match to TRBD1 covers 7 bases. The CDR3 is made up of 15 amino acids. Trimming removed 7 bases from V and 4 bases from J; junction bases left unmatched: 13. Germline V gene lookup returns CDR1 MNHEY and CDR2 SVGAGI. CDR3 sequence reads: CASTAGAGGKYEQYF. DNA for the CDR3: TGTGCCAGCACCGCCGGGGCAGGGGGAAAGTACGAGCAGTACTTC.

The chain employs TRBV3-1 (or the pseudogene TRBV3-2) and TRBJ1-3; D possibly corresponds to TRBD1 (6 bases). V gave up 0 bases and J gave up 7 bases, with 16 bases separating them. The CDR3 is made up of 16 amino acids. The V gene's germline CDR1 is LGHDT and CDR2 YNNKEL (reference sequence). CDR3 nucleotides: TGTGCCAGCAGCCAAGATCGGACAGCCCTCAGGAACACCATATATTTT. Translated, it gives CASSQDRTALRNTIYF.

The gene calls are TRBV7-8 and TRBJ1-1; tentatively, D is TRBD1 (5 bases). Germline lookup yields CDR1 SGHVS and CDR2 FQNEAQ. The CDR3 loop spans 14 amino acids. The V and J ends lost 8 bases and 3 bases respectively, with 16 bases between them. The CDR3, as DNA: TGTGCCAGCGGATTCAGGGCTAAGGACACTGAAGCTTTCTTT. This encodes CASGFRAKDTEAFF.

This clone was seen a few times. The chain is built from TRBV5-1 and TRBJ2-7, with 7 bases matching TRBD1. V was clipped by 2 bases and J by 3 bases; unmatched bases: 14. CDR3 length equals 17 residues. Germline assignment: CDR1 SGHRS and CDR2 YFSETQ. The DNA of the CDR3 is TGCGCCAGCAGCTTTAAATGGTCCCGGGACAGCCACTACGAGCAGTACTTC. It specifies CASSFKWSRDSHYEQYF.

The chain has TRBV29-1 and TRBJ1-1; maybe TRBD1 (6 bases). V was shortened by 6 bases and J by 1 base, with 12 bases between the two germline ends. The CDR3 runs 13 residues. The germline V gene encodes CDR1 SQVTM and CDR2 ANQGSEA. This CDR3 is CSVAGTQNTEAFF. CDR3 in DNA: TGCAGCGTGGCCGGGACACAGAACACTGAAGCTTTCTTT.

This chain links TRBV30 with TRBJ1-4; maybe TRBD1 (5 bases). CDR3 size: 13 residues. V gave up 7 bases and J gave up 0 bases, with 9 bases separating them. The V gene's germline CDR1 is GTSNPN and CDR2 SVGIG (reference sequence). CDR3 protein: CASPTATNEKLFF. Here the CDR3 DNA reads TGTGCCTCCCCGACAGCAACTAATGAAAAACTGTTTTTT.

CDR3 sequence (DNA): TGTGCCAGCAGTGAAGCGCCGGGTGGTGCGACCCAGTACTTC. The encoded protein is CASSEAPGGATQYF. The V call is TRBV6-1, the J call TRBJ2-5; D remains unclear. CDR3 length: 14 residues. V was trimmed by 0 bases and J by 7 bases, leaving 12 bases between them. The germline V gene encodes CDR1 MNHNS and CDR2 SASEGT.

A word on this clone: At one boundary the junction diverges from the germline segment, which might be a read error. The chain has TRBV28 and TRBJ1-4, with D possibly TRBD1 on 6 matching bases. The V gene's germline CDR1 is MDHEN and CDR2 SYDVKM. CDR3 size: 16 residues. The DNA of the CDR3 is TGTGCCAGCTGTTTAGAGGTGGGGGGGGCCGGAGAAAAACTGTTTTTT. Translated: CASCLEVGGAGEKLFF.

This clone was seen only a few times. The chain couples TRBV6-5 to TRBJ2-7, with 7 bases matching TRBD1. Germline CDR1 is MNHEY and CDR2 is SVGAGI. The CDR3 contains 15 residues. V dropped 4 bases and J dropped 3; count of bases not matched to a gene: 9. This chain's CDR3 is CASSSRTGMSYEQYF. DNA of the CDR3: TGTGCCAGCAGTTCCCGGACAGGAATGAGCTACGAGCAGTACTTC.

The chain employs TRBV28 and TRBJ1-2, with a tentative D call TRBD1 (5 bases). CDR1 and CDR2 (germline): MDHEN, SYDVKM. CDR3 length equals 12 residues. V shed 5 bases and J shed 4 bases, with 8 bases lying between them. The CDR3 is CASSNQGYGYTF. CDR3 in DNA: TGTGCCAGCAGTAACCAGGGCTATGGCTACACCTTC.

Of note for this clone: At one end, the junction sequence differs from germline, possibly due to a read error. The chain couples TRBV6-6 to TRBJ1-6; D not resolved. Germline V CDR1 and CDR2: MNHNY, SVGAGI (reference sequence). The CDR3 sequence is 15 residues long. In DNA, the CDR3 is TGTGCCAGCAGCTTTACCCGCACCTATGATTCACCCCTCCACTTT. It yields the protein CASSFTRTYDSPLHF.

This rearrangement joins TRBV30 to TRBJ2-7, with D tentatively TRBD1 (6 bases). The CDR3 loop spans 11 amino acids. Trimming removed 3 bases at V and 4 bases at J, with 7 bases between. Germline-derived CDR1 and CDR2 are GTSNPN and SVGIG (reference sequence). CDR3 residues: CAWSRGYEQYF. In nucleotides, the CDR3 is TGTGCCTGGAGCAGGGGTTACGAGCAGTACTTC.

This chain uses TRBV5-4 with TRBJ1-4; 8 bases are shared with TRBD1. Germline trimming cut 2 bases from V and 8 bases from J; bases unmatched to any gene: 8. Germline V gene sequence: CDR1 SGHNT, CDR2 YYREEE (reference sequence). The CDR3 sequence is 15 residues long. In DNA, the CDR3 is TGTGCCAGCAGCTTTACAGGGGGATTAGGCGAAAAACTGTTTTTT. The encoded protein is CASSFTGGLGEKLFF. Variable domain in full (rest from reference TRBV5-4 and TRBJ1-4): ETGVTQSPTHLIKTRGQQVTLRCSSQSGHNTVSWYQQALGQGPQFIFQYYREEENGRGNFPPRFSGLQFPNYSSELNVNALELDDSALYLCASSFTGGLGEKLFFGSGTQLSVL.

This chain connects TRBV7-8 to TRBJ2-7, with TRBD1 as a possible D gene (5 bases). The V end was cut by 5 bases, the J end by 7 bases, with 15 bases between. The CDR3 is made up of 13 amino acids. The germline V gene has CDR1 SGHVS and CDR2 FQNEAQ. The CDR3: CASSRDRRGEQYF. As DNA, the CDR3 is TGTGCCAGCAGCCGCGACAGAAGGGGAGAGCAGTACTTC.

The genes are TRBV5-4 and TRBJ2-2; tentative D call: TRBD2 (5 bases). There are 15 residues in the CDR3. Per the germline V gene, CDR1 is SGHNT and CDR2 is YYREEE (reference sequence). V lost 6 bases to trimming and J lost 3 bases, with 15 bases between them. The CDR3 protein is CASTSYGLHTGELFF. The CDR3 coding sequence is TGTGCCAGCACCAGCTACGGACTCCACACCGGGGAGCTGTTTTTT. The full variable domain, its missing parts supplied by reference TRBV5-4 and TRBJ2-2, is ETGVTQSPTHLIKTRGQQVTLRCSSQSGHNTVSWYQQALGQGPQFIFQYYREEENGRGNFPPRFSGLQFPNYSSELNVNALELDDSALYLCASTSYGLHTGELFFGEGSRLTVL.

This clone was detected once. The chain employs TRBV15 and TRBJ1-1, with 10 nucleotides matching TRBD1. V trimming: 4 bases; J trimming: 0 bases; junction bases outside the gene matches: 8. CDR1 is LNHNV and CDR2 is YYDKDF in the germline V gene (reference sequence). The CDR3 runs 17 residues. Here the CDR3 DNA reads TGTGCCACCAGCAAATTACCGGGACAGGGGTTGAACACTGAAGCTTTCTTT. Protein product: CATSKLPGQGLNTEAFF.

This clone was observed a handful of times. The chain carries TRBV7-9 and TRBJ1-5; no definite D call. V was cut by 6 bases and J by 6 bases, with 9 bases left in between. CDR3 length equals 12 residues. Germline CDR1 reads SEHNR; CDR2 reads FQNEAQ (reference sequence). CDR3 sequence (DNA): TGTGCCAGCAGGGCTACAGCTCAGCCCCAGCATTTT. This sequence encodes CASRATAQPQHF.

The CDR3 nucleotides read TGTGCCAGCAGTTCCGGGGTGGGAAGTATCTATGGCTACACCTTC. Translating it yields CASSSGVGSIYGYTF. The J gene is TRBJ1-2, the V gene TRBV6-5, with D unclear. This CDR3 has 15 amino acids. Per germline, CDR1 MNHEY and CDR2 SVGAGI. Between the trimmed V and J ends, which lost 4 bases and 4 bases, there was a span of 16 bases.

The chain combines TRBV9 with TRBJ2-5, with a possible D match to TRBD1 (6 bases). Germline CDR1 is SGDLS and CDR2 is YYNGEE. The CDR3 extends over 15 amino acids. Trimming removed 0 bases at V and 4 bases at J, with 13 bases between. The CDR3 bases are TGTGCCAGCAGCGTAGGTCCAGGGGTGGCAGAGACCCAGTACTTC. Translating gives CASSVGPGVAETQYF.

This clone was seen once. CDR3 protein: CASSLATGLDEQYF. The CDR3 bases are TGTGCCAGCAGCTTAGCTACAGGGCTGGACGAGCAGTACTTC. This chain joins TRBV7-9 and TRBJ2-7; D might be TRBD1 (6 bases). Germline values: CDR1 SEHNR, CDR2 FQNEAQ (reference sequence). V lost 0 bases and J 5 bases, leaving 11 bases between the germline ends. This CDR3 is 14 amino acids long.

The chain combines TRBV5-4 with TRBJ1-3; 7 bases align to TRBD1. Germline loops: CDR1 SGHNT, CDR2 YYREEE (reference sequence). The CDR3 loop spans 15 amino acids. With 1 base clipped from V and 3 bases from J, the junction kept 4 bases outside the gene matches. CDR3 sequence: CASSLRQGRGNTIYF. In nucleotides, the CDR3 is TGTGCCAGCAGCTTGAGACAGGGACGTGGAAACACCATATATTTT.